A single sample is the source of the 16 T cell receptor beta chains below, sequenced in a study of radiotherapy plus CTLA-4 blockade in lung cancer. TCRdb's copy holds only in-frame clones and misses some; the assay was immunoSEQ multiplex PCR. The data show under 90,000 clones, about two thirds seen once. This specimen consisted of peripheral blood, obtained from a patient treated with radiotherapy plus ipilimumab. These receptors came from a human donor with non-small cell lung cancer that progressed on radiotherapy plus ipilimumab.

The chain employs TRBV9 and TRBJ2-5; D may be TRBD1 (6 bases). This CDR3 contains 16 residues. Germline CDR1 reads SGDLS; CDR2 reads YYNGEE. The germline V and J ends were trimmed by 3 bases and 4 bases, with 19 bases remaining between them. The CDR3 is CASSAPGNRDIETQYF. The CDR3 bases are TGTGCCAGCAGCGCCCCAGGGAATAGGGACATAGAGACCCAGTACTTC.

The J gene is TRBJ1-2, the V gene TRBV15; 8 bases map to TRBD1. Germline V gene sequence: CDR1 LNHNV, CDR2 YYDKDF (reference sequence). Unmatched junction bases numbered 6, after V lost 4 bases and J lost 8 bases. CDR3 length: 13 residues. The CDR3 sequence: CATSIDRGRGYTF. DNA of the CDR3: TGTGCCACCAGCATAGACAGGGGTAGGGGCTACACCTTC.

The V gene is TRBV19, the J gene TRBJ2-7; the match to TRBD2 covers 7 bases. Per germline, CDR1 LNHDA and CDR2 SQIVND (reference sequence). J gave up 3 bases and V 5 bases, and 10 bases lay outside the gene matches. This CDR3 comprises 15 residues. The DNA for the CDR3 is TGTGCCAGTAGTCCAGTGGGCGGGAGTAACTACGAGCAGTACTTC. Translating it yields CASSPVGGSNYEQYF.

Here the CDR3 reads CASRAEREGRFEQYF. The CDR3 DNA reads as TGTGCCAGCAGGGCAGAGCGGGAGGGTCGCTTCGAGCAGTACTTC. The chain recombines TRBV5-6 with TRBJ2-7; TRBD2 aligns across 10 bases. CDR3 length equals 15 residues. V lost 5 bases, J lost 6 bases, and 11 bases stayed unmatched. Per germline, CDR1 SGHDT and CDR2 YYEEEE.

The chain is built from TRBV7-9 and TRBJ1-1, with D possibly matching TRBD1 (5 bases). V gave up 4 bases and J gave up 6 bases, with 15 bases separating them. This CDR3 is 14 amino acids long. CDR1 is SEHNR, CDR2 FQNEAQ, per germline (reference sequence). CDR3 sequence (DNA): TGTGCCAGCAGCTATGGAGGTGGGGCGGCTGAAGCTTTCTTT. Residues: CASSYGGGAAEAFF.

This clone was picked up many times. The rearrangement links TRBV6-6 to TRBJ1-2, with a weak D call TRBD1 (6 bases). Between the trimmed V and J ends, which lost 2 bases and 8 bases, there was a span of 9 bases. The CDR3 contains 12 residues. Per the germline V gene, CDR1 is MNHNY and CDR2 is SVGAGI (reference sequence). The CDR3, as DNA: TGTGCCAGCAGTTACCCAGGGGACGGCTACACCTTC. It is translated as CASSYPGDGYTF.

This clone was detected only once. The rearrangement joins TRBV11-2 to TRBJ2-7; 10 bases match TRBD1. V lost 5 bases, J lost 6 bases, and 13 bases stayed unmatched. CDR3 size: 16 residues. Germline V gives CDR1 SGHAT, CDR2 FQNNGV. The CDR3 region has the DNA TGTGCCAGCAGCCCCCGAACTGCGACAGGGGGCGGCGAGCAGTACTTC. Its translation: CASSPRTATGGGEQYF.

J is TRBJ2-1 and V is TRBV19; a weak D match, TRBD2 (6 bases). The CDR3 runs to 14 residues. Germline CDR1 reads LNHDA; CDR2 reads SQIVND (reference sequence). V shed 2 bases and J shed 4 bases, with 9 bases lying between them. CDR3 bases: TGTGCCAGTAGTATAACGGGGGTTTACAATGAGCAGTTCTTC. It translates to CASSITGVYNEQFF.

V usage is TRBV28 and J usage is TRBJ1-1; D gene ambiguous. Trimming took 2 bases from V and 0 from J, leaving 7 bases between them. CDR1 MDHEN and CDR2 SYDVKM come from the germline V gene. This CDR3 spans 14 amino acids. CDR3 residues: CASSLDPMNTEAFF. CDR3 in DNA: TGTGCCAGCAGTTTAGATCCCATGAACACTGAAGCTTTCTTT.

This clone turned up a few times. The V and J genes are TRBV18 and TRBJ2-7; maybe TRBD2 (6 bases). Germline V gene lookup returns CDR1 KGHSH and CDR2 LQKENI. CDR3 size: 13 residues. The V end lost 4 bases, the J end lost 0 bases, and 7 bases lay between the germline ends. Here the CDR3 reads CASSRRGSYEQYF. The CDR3 nucleotides are TGTGCCAGCTCACGGAGGGGCTCCTACGAGCAGTACTTC. The full variable domain, completed using reference TRBV18 and TRBJ2-7, is NAGVMQNPRHLVRRRGQEARLRCSPMKGHSHVYWYRQLPEEGLKFMVYLQKENIIDESGMPKERFSAEFPKEGPSILRIQQVVRGDSAAYFCASSRRGSYEQYFGPGTRLTVT.

Points on this clone: At one of its ends the junction is not consistent with the germline gene, which may arise from a read error. CDR3 region: CASSVPGTSTDTQYF. The CDR3 nucleotides read TGTGCTAGCAGCGTACCCGGGACCTCCACAGATACGCAGTATTTT. The chain couples TRBV7-7 to TRBJ2-3; either TRBD1 or TRBD2 may fit D (5 bases each). The CDR3 has 15 amino acids. Germline-derived CDR1 and CDR2 are SSHAT and FNYEAQ (reference sequence).

J is TRBJ2-1 and V is TRBV7-9; 10 nucleotides agree with TRBD2. This CDR3 is built from 15 residues. V trimming: 4 bases; J trimming: 7 bases; junction bases outside the gene matches: 7. Germline CDR1 SEHNR, CDR2 FQNEAQ (reference sequence). The CDR3 loop reads CASSSQREGTNEQFF. CDR3 nucleotide sequence: TGTGCCAGCAGCTCGCAGCGGGAGGGGACTAATGAGCAGTTCTTC.

The chain has TRBV28 and TRBJ2-7; D not resolved. Trimming removed 4 bases from V and 3 bases from J, with 7 bases in between. This CDR3 region has 12 residues. Germline V gene data show CDR1 as MDHEN and CDR2 as SYDVKM. CDR3 protein: CASSSPGYEQYF. The CDR3 DNA sequence: TGTGCCAGCAGTTCGCCGGGCTACGAGCAGTACTTC.

The J gene is TRBJ2-3, the V gene TRBV7-2; D is possibly TRBD1 (5 bases). Trimming shortened V by 4 bases and J by 2 bases, and 19 bases separated the two germline ends. The CDR3 has 17 residues. Germline lookup yields CDR1 SGHTA and CDR2 FQGNSA. The CDR3, as DNA: TGTGCCAGCAGCTCACGAGGAGTGGGGCCCGACACAGATACGCAGTATTTT. Translation: CASSSRGVGPDTDTQYF.

CDR3 amino acids: CASSLGDRGSTDTQYF. In nucleotides, the CDR3 is TGTGCCAGCAGCTTGGGGGACAGGGGGAGCACAGATACGCAGTATTTT. The chain recombines TRBV5-8 with TRBJ2-3, with 11 bases matching TRBD1. CDR1 and CDR2 from the germline V gene are SGHTS and YDEGEE. V lost 0 bases to trimming and J lost 0 bases; unmatched junction nucleotides: 0. The length of the CDR3 is 16 residues.

This clone has only one observation. The chain joins TRBV30 to TRBJ1-6, with D possibly TRBD1 on 6 matching bases. The germline V gene has CDR1 GTSNPN and CDR2 SVGIG (reference sequence). Trimming shortened V by 0 bases and J by 9 bases, and 9 bases separated the two germline ends. This CDR3 spans 13 amino acids. The DNA of the CDR3 is TGTGCCTGGAGTGTACAGGGATCTTCACCCCTCCACTTT. Its protein product is CAWSVQGSSPLHF.